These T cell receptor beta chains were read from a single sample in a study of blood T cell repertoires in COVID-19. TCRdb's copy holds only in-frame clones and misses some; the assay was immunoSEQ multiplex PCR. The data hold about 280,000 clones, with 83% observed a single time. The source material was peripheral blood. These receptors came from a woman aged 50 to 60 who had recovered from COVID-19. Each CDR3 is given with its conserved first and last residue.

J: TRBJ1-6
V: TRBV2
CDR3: CASSLQGADSPLHF

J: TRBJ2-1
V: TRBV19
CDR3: CASSTGQGVFNEQFF

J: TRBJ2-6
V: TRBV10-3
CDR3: CAITGQLSSGANVLTF

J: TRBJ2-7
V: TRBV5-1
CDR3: CASSLQGLAGPIGEQYF

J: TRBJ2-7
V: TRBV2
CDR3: CASRSYREGEQYF

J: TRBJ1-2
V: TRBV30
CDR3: CATTGGAGGYTF

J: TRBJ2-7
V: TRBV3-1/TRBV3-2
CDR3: CASSHGVGPTRF

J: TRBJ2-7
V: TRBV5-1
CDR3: CASSSGQSDEQYF

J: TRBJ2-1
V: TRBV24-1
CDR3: CATSDGLAMEFF

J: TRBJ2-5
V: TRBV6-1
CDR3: CASSERLVRVQETQYF

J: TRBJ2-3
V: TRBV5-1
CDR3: CASSLASLKDTQYF

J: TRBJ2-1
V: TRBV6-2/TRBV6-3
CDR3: CASSWTSGAYNEQFF

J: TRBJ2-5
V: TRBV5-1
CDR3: CASSLSGLASETQYF

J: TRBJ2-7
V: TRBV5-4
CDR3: CASSFRDRGSEQYF

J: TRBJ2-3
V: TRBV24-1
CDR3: CATSDSVPRRENTQYF

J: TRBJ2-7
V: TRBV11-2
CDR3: CASSLSGPEQYF

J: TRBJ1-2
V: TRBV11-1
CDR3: CASSSSTGSFGYTF

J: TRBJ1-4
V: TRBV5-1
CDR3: CASSPGTGGGEKLFF

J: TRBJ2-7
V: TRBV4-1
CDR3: CASSLGGQADEQYF

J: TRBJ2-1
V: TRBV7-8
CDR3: CASSPNLAGSSSYNEQFF

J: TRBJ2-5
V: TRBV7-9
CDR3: CASSQPGHRETQYF

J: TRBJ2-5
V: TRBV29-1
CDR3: CSERQLETQYF

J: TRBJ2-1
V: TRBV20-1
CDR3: CSASPSGRGNEQFF

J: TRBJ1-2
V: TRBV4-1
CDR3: CASSQGGTALYGYTF

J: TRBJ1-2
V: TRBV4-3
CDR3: CASSKYVDNYGYTF

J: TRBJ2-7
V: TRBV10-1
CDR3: CASSPTGMESEQYF

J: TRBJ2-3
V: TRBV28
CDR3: CASSGLGTDTQYF